This T cell receptor beta chain emerged from a study of shared clonotypes between healthy human individuals. CDR1 LNHDA and CDR2 SQIVND come from the germline V gene (reference sequence). V trimming: 6 bases; J trimming: 5 bases; junction bases outside the gene matches: 7. This CDR3 region has 15 residues. This table comes from immunoSEQ multiplex PCR, and its TCRdb copy is limited to in-frame clones, with some not included. The sample lists about 2.4 million clones, roughly 93% occurring once. The chain couples TRBV19 to TRBJ1-4, with 9 nucleotides matching TRBD1. The TCR comes from a man younger than 30 in good health. Some clones in this sample may be carry-over from other donors' samples. Material for sequencing was naive CD4+ T cells from PBMCs. The subset is: CD45RA+ positively selected. The CDR3 DNA sequence: TGTGCCAGTAGGTTCCGGGACAGGGAAAATGAAAAACTGTTTTTT. Its translation is CASRFRDRENEKLFF.